The entry below gives a single T cell receptor beta chain sequence along with its context. CD45RO negativity and positive selection for CCR7 defined naive CD8 cells, a population that excluded terminally differentiated effector memory CD45RA+ cells. This specimen comes from a study of shared clonotypes between healthy human individuals. TCRdb's table, derived via immunoSEQ multiplex PCR, lists solely in-frame clones and lacks some. The sample has around 1,900,000 clones; around 95% are singletons. The CDR3 is made up of 12 amino acids. CDR1 is GTSNPN and CDR2 is SVGIG in the germline V gene (reference sequence). The V gene lost 0 bases and the J gene lost 8 bases, with 8 bases spanning the gap.

The sample taken for sequencing was naive CD8+ T cells from PBMCs. The origin of this receptor is a man aged 18 to 30 in good health. Some clones in this sample may be carry-over from other donors' samples. The chain uses TRBV30 and TRBJ1-3; D gene ambiguous. The CDR3 nucleotides read TGTGCCTGGAGTGTATGGTCGGACACCATATATTTT. Protein sequence: CAWSVWSDTIYF.